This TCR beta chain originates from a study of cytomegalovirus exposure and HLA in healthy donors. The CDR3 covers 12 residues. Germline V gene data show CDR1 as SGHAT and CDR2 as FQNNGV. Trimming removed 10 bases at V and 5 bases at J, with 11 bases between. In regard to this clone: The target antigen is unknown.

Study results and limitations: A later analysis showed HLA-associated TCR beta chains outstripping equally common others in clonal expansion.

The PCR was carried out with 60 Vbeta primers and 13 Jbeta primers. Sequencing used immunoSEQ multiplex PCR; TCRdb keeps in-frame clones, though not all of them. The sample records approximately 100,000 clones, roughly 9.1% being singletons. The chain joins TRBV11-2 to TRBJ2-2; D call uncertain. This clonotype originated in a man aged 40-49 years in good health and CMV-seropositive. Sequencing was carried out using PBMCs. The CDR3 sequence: CATSRLTGELFF. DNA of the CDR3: TGTGCCACCTCGAGACTTACCGGGGAGCTGTTTTTT.